Listed here are 18 T cell receptor beta chains from one sample, sequenced in a study of T cell repertoires in ileal Crohn's disease. Produced via immunoSEQ multiplex PCR; TCRdb's table is partial and in-frame only. Of some 15,000 clones in the sample, about 55% were seen once. The sample taken for sequencing was ileal tissue. The receptors here all came from an adult with Crohn's disease.

V and J are TRBV11-2 and TRBJ2-5, with 13 bases identical to TRBD2. This CDR3 is built from 16 residues. Germline-derived CDR1 and CDR2 are SGHAT and FQNNGV. The V segment lost 4 bases and the J segment 5 bases; nucleotides outside the gene matches: 7. Here the CDR3 DNA reads TGTGCCAGCAGCTCTTGGACTAGCGGGAGTCGGGAGACCCAGTACTTC. This sequence encodes CASSSWTSGSRETQYF.

The chain combines TRBV27 with TRBJ2-1; perhaps TRBD2 as D (6 bases). CDR1 and CDR2 from the germline V gene are MNHEY and SMNVEV (reference sequence). The V end lost 2 bases, the J end lost 6 bases, and 23 bases lay between the germline ends. This CDR3 is built from 18 residues. The CDR3 region is CASSLSGPYTRGFNEQFF. In DNA form, the CDR3 reads TGTGCCAGCAGTTTAAGTGGGCCATACACACGGGGGTTCAATGAGCAGTTCTTC.

This clone was seen a few times. The chain uses TRBV7-4 and TRBJ2-3, with 12 bases aligning to TRBD2. The CDR3 length is 18 residues. The junction had 9 bases not matched to a gene; V was cut back by 5 bases and J by 0 bases. In germline, CDR1 is SGHVT, CDR2 SQSDAQ. The CDR3 region is CASSDPAGTSGSTDTQYF. For the CDR3, the DNA is TGTGCCAGCAGCGATCCGGCTGGGACTAGCGGGAGCACAGATACGCAGTATTTT. The full variable domain, rest sourced from reference TRBV7-4 and TRBJ2-3, is GAGVSQSPRYKVAKRGRDVALRCDSISGHVTLYWYRQTLGQGSEVLTYSQSDAQRDKSGRPSGRFSAERPERSVSTLKIQRTEQGDSAVYLCASSDPAGTSGSTDTQYFGPGTRLTVL.

The chain has TRBV7-7 and TRBJ2-1; 10 positions match TRBD2. Per the germline V gene, CDR1 is SSHAT and CDR2 is FNYEAQ (reference sequence). J was trimmed by 7 bases and V by 2 bases; bases with no gene match: 5. This CDR3 contains 15 residues. Written as DNA, the CDR3 is TGTGCCAGCAGCTTAACAGCGGGAGGGTTAAATGAGCAGTTCTTC. This encodes CASSLTAGGLNEQFF.

V is TRBV11-2 and J is TRBJ1-2; D is perhaps TRBD1 (5 bases). The length of the CDR3 is 13 residues. The germline V and J ends were trimmed by 4 bases and 8 bases, with 14 bases remaining between them. The germline CDR1 and CDR2 sequences are SGHAT and FQNNGV. DNA of the CDR3: TGTGCCAGCAGCTCCCGACAGAATAACGGCTACACCTTC. Translation gives CASSSRQNNGYTF. The entire variable domain, with the rest obtained from reference TRBV11-2 and TRBJ1-2, is as follows: EAGVAQSPRYKIIEKRQSVAFWCNPISGHATLYWYQQILGQGPKLLIQFQNNGVVDDSQLPKDRFSAERLKGVDSTLKIQPAKLEDSAVYLCASSSRQNNGYTFGSGTRLTVV.

This clone appeared once. The DNA of the CDR3 is TGTGCCAGCAGCCAACGGACAGGGAGTCACGAGCAGTACTTC. It encodes CASSQRTGSHEQYF. V usage is TRBV7-2 and J usage is TRBJ2-7; 8 positions agree with TRBD1. CDR1 is SGHTA, CDR2 FQGNSA, per germline. V dropped 5 bases and J dropped 5; count of bases not matched to a gene: 8. The length of the CDR3 is 14 residues.

The sample holds a few counts of this clone. V gene TRBV6-5 combines with J gene TRBJ2-3; TRBD1 matches at 11 bases. Germline CDR1 reads MNHEY; CDR2 reads SVGAGI. CDR3 length: 15 amino acids. V dropped 6 bases and J dropped 4; count of bases not matched to a gene: 6. The CDR3 region has the DNA TGTGCCAGCAGCCGCGGACAGGGGGCAGCAGATACGCAGTATTTT. Amino acid sequence: CASSRGQGAADTQYF.

This clone is a singleton in its sample. The rearrangement links TRBV19 to TRBJ1-4, with 8 positions matching TRBD1. V was clipped by 8 bases and J by 3 bases; unmatched bases: 8. This CDR3 has 15 amino acids. Germline V gene sequence: CDR1 LNHDA, CDR2 SQIVND (reference sequence). The CDR3 protein is CASAPDRAANEKLFF. CDR3 in DNA: TGTGCCAGTGCCCCGGACAGGGCGGCTAATGAAAAACTGTTTTTT.

The chain combines TRBV4-2 with TRBJ1-2; 12 bases align to TRBD1. The CDR3 covers 16 residues. J gave up 3 bases and V 1 base, and 3 bases lay outside the gene matches. In germline, CDR1 is LGHNA, CDR2 YNFKEQ. Written as DNA, the CDR3 is TGTGCCAGCAGCCAAGTCGGGACAGGGGGCTACTATGGCTACACCTTC. Its protein is CASSQVGTGGYYGYTF.

This sequence joins TRBV14 and TRBJ2-7, with 10 bases fitting TRBD1. V dropped 0 bases and J dropped 8; count of bases not matched to a gene: 10. The germline gives CDR1 SGHDN, CDR2 FVKESK. The CDR3 sequence is 16 residues long. CDR3 region: CASSQDGETGGKKQYF. Here the CDR3 DNA reads TGTGCCAGCAGCCAAGACGGGGAGACAGGGGGCAAGAAGCAGTACTTC.

This chain connects TRBV30 to TRBJ2-1, with 9 positions matching TRBD1. The CDR3 length is 15 residues. The V gene's germline CDR1 is GTSNPN and CDR2 SVGIG (reference sequence). Trimming at V came to 4 bases and at J to 5 bases, leaving 9 bases not matched to a gene. The CDR3 here is CAWNMGQGVNNEQFF. As DNA, the CDR3 is TGTGCCTGGAATATGGGACAGGGAGTAAACAATGAGCAGTTCTTC.

The chain uses TRBV25-1 and TRBJ2-7, with a weak D call TRBD1 (6 bases). The CDR3 contains 15 residues. The V gene's germline CDR1 is MGHDK and CDR2 SYGVNS. The germline V and J ends were trimmed by 2 bases and 4 bases, with 15 bases remaining between them. CDR3 residues: CASSEEGRGRYEQYF. The CDR3, as DNA: TGTGCCAGCAGTGAAGAGGGCAGGGGTCGGTACGAGCAGTACTTC.

The chain combines TRBV6-1 with TRBJ1-3; D remains unclear. Trimming shortened V by 3 bases and J by 4 bases, and 7 bases separated the two germline ends. Germline V CDR1 and CDR2: MNHNS, SASEGT. CDR3 length: 13 amino acids. CDR3 loop: CASSESGGNTIYF. Here the CDR3 DNA reads TGTGCCAGCAGTGAGTCCGGGGGAAACACCATATATTTT.

The rearrangement joins TRBV27 to TRBJ1-1; D might be TRBD1 (5 bases). V shed 6 bases and J shed 0 bases, with 11 bases lying between them. Per the germline V gene, CDR1 is MNHEY and CDR2 is SMNVEV (reference sequence). The CDR3 has 14 amino acids. The CDR3 reads CASRPDTLNTEAFF. The CDR3 DNA sequence: TGTGCCAGCAGACCGGACACATTGAACACTGAAGCTTTCTTT.

This chain connects TRBV2 to TRBJ2-2, with TRBD2 as a possible D gene (6 bases). Trimming cost V 5 bases and J 4 bases, with 11 bases left between them. The CDR3 contains 14 residues. Germline V lookup: CDR1 SNHLY, CDR2 FYNNEI. CDR3 coding DNA: TGTGCCAGCAGTCACCGGAGGGGCACCGGGGAGCTGTTTTTT. This codes for CASSHRRGTGELFF.

The chain combines TRBV28 with TRBJ1-4; D unclear. Germline assignment: CDR1 MDHEN and CDR2 SYDVKM. This CDR3 contains 15 residues. V lost 6 bases and J 2 bases, leaving 13 bases between the germline ends. CDR3 in DNA: TGTGCCAGCAGCGCCCGGAGGGCTACTAATGAAAAACTGTTTTTT. This translates into CASSARRATNEKLFF.

This rearrangement joins TRBV28 to TRBJ1-3; weak D call: TRBD1 (5 bases). Looked up from germline, CDR1 is MDHEN and CDR2 is SYDVKM. The CDR3 is 15 amino acids. V lost 2 bases, J lost 6 bases, and 14 bases lay in between. In DNA, the CDR3 is TGTGCCAGCAGTTTAGCAGGGTATTTGAAAAACACCATATATTTT. Translation gives CASSLAGYLKNTIYF. Full variable domain (rest looked up from reference TRBV28 and TRBJ1-3): DVKVTQSSRYLVKRTGEKVFLECVQDMDHENMFWYRQDPGLGLRLIYFSYDVKMKEKGDIPEGYSVSREKKERFSLILESASTNQTSMYLCASSLAGYLKNTIYFGEGSWLTVV.

In DNA form, the CDR3 reads TGCGCCAGCAGCTTCAGTTCGTTCACCGGGGAGCTGTTTTTT. This translates into CASSFSSFTGELFF. The chain is built from TRBV5-1 and TRBJ2-2; D gene uncertain. Germline V gene sequence: CDR1 SGHRS, CDR2 YFSETQ. The CDR3 runs 14 residues. V was cut by 2 bases and J by 4 bases, with 9 bases left in between.